This T cell receptor (beta chain) was sequenced for a study of shared clonotypes between healthy human individuals. V dropped 8 bases and J dropped 5; count of bases not matched to a gene: 10. Looked up from germline, CDR1 is SQVTM and CDR2 is ANQGSEA. The CDR3 has 13 residues. Points on this clone: As yet, its antigen is unknown.

Regarding the study as a whole: Across subsets, estimated richness was generally greater for naive than for memory populations. Approximately 5% was the fraction of naive CD4 clonotypes found shared across a handful of donors. Limitation of the genetic and exposure-history diversity represented came from the few donors. Only blood underwent sampling, and tissue repertoires likely differ.

Only in-frame clones appear in the TCRdb table, and some are missing; sequencing was by immunoSEQ multiplex PCR. The data show some 1,600,000 clones, with 98% seen just once and approximately 0.45% held by the top ten. The chain joins TRBV29-1 to TRBJ2-5; TRBD2 matches at 8 bases. Material for sequencing was naive CD4+ T cells sorted from blood. Specified subset: CD45RA+ positively selected. The clonotype originates from a man aged 25-45 years in good health. CDR3 loop: CSLLGGGHETQYF. DNA for the CDR3: TGCAGCCTGCTTGGCGGGGGGCATGAGACCCAGTACTTC. The full variable domain, in which reference TRBV29-1 and TRBJ2-5 provide the parts outside the CDR3, is SAVISQKPSRDICQRGTSLTIQCQVDSQVTMMFWYRQQPGQSLTLIATANQGSEATYESGFVIDKFPISRPNLTFSTLTVSNMSPEDSSIYLCSLLGGGHETQYFGPGTRLLVL.